This T cell receptor (beta chain) originates from a study of blood T cell repertoires in COVID-19. The data were produced by immunoSEQ multiplex PCR, yet TCRdb's version contains in-frame clones alone and is incomplete. The data show approximately 44,000 clones, about 90% seen once. V was clipped by 4 bases and J by 0 bases, with 16 bases between them. The CDR3 runs to 17 residues. Germline CDR1 is LNHNV and CDR2 is YYDKDF (reference sequence). This TCR came from a man between 60 and 75 years old with acute or convalescent COVID-19. The gene calls are TRBV15 and TRBJ2-1; TRBD2 is a possible D gene (6 bases). The sequencing sample was made of peripheral blood. CDR3 sequence: CATSTLGTPNSYNEQFF. DNA of the CDR3: TGTGCCACCAGCACCCTCGGGACTCCTAACTCCTACAATGAGCAGTTCTTC.